The text below deals with one T cell receptor (beta chain). Its antigen is unknown. It has no much larger one-base neighbor in the sample; base qualities were not kept. A single peripheral blood draw of roughly 0.11 L on average was collected from each donor into heparinised tubes. A BD FACSAria II was used to sort naive, central memory, regulatory and stem cell-like memory CD4+ T cells with a panel that included CD45RO, CCR7, CD25, CD127, CD95 and CD27. Every sorted population had a purity above 95%. PBMCs were isolated immediately by Lymphoprep density gradient centrifugation and stained directly without culture. So that batch effects would be minimized, each experiment stained and sorted samples in pairs, pairing one healthy donor with one patient. V lost 5 bases and J lost 6 bases, and the count of bases not matched to a germline gene is 5. The CDR1 and CDR2 encoded by the germline V gene are SGHTA and FQGNSA. The CDR3, from cysteine to phenylalanine, totals 13 residues. Only the CDR3 part of the read is kept: 39 bases, read in frame from the first base.

The High Capacity cDNA Reverse Transcription Kit was used to reverse transcribe all of the isolated RNA, meaning that expressed TCRB transcripts were what got sequenced. Deep immunoSEQ sequencing was applied to naive, central memory and regulatory T cell samples, giving an average of around 3.8 million total reads per sample. After sorted cells were lysed in RLT buffer, RNA was extracted with DNase-treated RNeasy Micro or Mini kits, with the choice depending on cell number. To prevent cross-contamination, every cell subset was processed on its own, while patient and healthy donor samples were processed together. The immunoSEQ multiplex PCR was used to amplify TCRB sequences from cDNA, yielding 87-bp fragments that span the CDR3 region. Sequencing of the amplicons was performed on the Illumina HiSeq platform. Under the source paper's analysis protocol: Synthetic template baselines were used to correct PCR bias computationally, reads within Hamming distance 2 were collapsed, and singletons that could not be merged were discarded. Reads were aligned against IMGT so that V, D and J genes, CDR3 length and insertions or deletions at six rearrangement sites could be assigned. Within each subset, clonotype counts were normalized to sorted cell number, and only after that were true diversity and Gini coefficients computed with the tcR R package. The overlap coefficient, calculated on TCRB nucleotide sequences, was used to quantify repertoire sharing. Out-of-frame TCRB sequences from naive cells were analyzed as a proxy for the pre-selection repertoire. TCRdb mirrors the immuneACCESS table, restricted to in-frame sequences. Some clones are absent from its copies; in checked studies, under half trace to an unresolved V gene, and the reason for the others is unknown. V and J calls and clone size follow that table, whereas D and trimming were derived from the DNA. The sample has 850,000 to 900,000 clones on record, 15% to 20% of them singletons. Together, the top ten hold 0.023% of the sample.

These data belong to a study of beta chain features in type 1 diabetes (dated by TCRdb to the late 2010s). With regard to the full study: No differences in mean age, gender distribution, total cell number or subset yield were found between patients and healthy donors. The study compared the TCRB repertoires of sorted circulating CD4+ T cell subsets in recently diagnosed type 1 diabetes patients with those in matched healthy donors. Whereas all 30 or so donors provided naive and central memory subsets, regulatory and stem cell-like memory subsets were isolated from just 8 patients and roughly 8 healthy donors. Across all samples, fewer than 110,000,000 sorted cells were examined, and cell number per subset correlated strongly with RNA yield. What the authors observed across the whole study: Only small numbers of individuals were included in the HLA sub-analyses, which left unresolved whether HLA type had any influence on TCRB rearrangement. Naive, central memory and regulatory TCRB repertoires appeared to be more similar among patients than among healthy donors. Because cDNA was sequenced instead of genomic DNA, activated cells with high expression could be over-represented, although the groups did not differ in activation or CD3 levels. Type 1 diabetes patients showed a moderate but significant shortening of TCRB CDR3 length in all four CD4+ subsets. Patients with type 1 diabetes made fewer insertions and deleted more nucleotides at VDJ recombination sites, implying thymic rearrangement abnormalities. PCR may preferentially amplify shorter templates, but because patient and control samples were amplified and corrected together, any resulting skew would affect both groups equally.

Source material: naive CD4+ T cells from blood. The sample's cell subset or site, from its label and the paper: true naive CD4+ T cells. This receptor was obtained from a woman younger than 35 in good health. This chain is built from TRBV7-2 and TRBJ2-5; TRBD1 matches 8 bases in the middle. The CDR3 here reads CASSQDRVKTQYF. The nucleotide sequence reads TGTGCCAGCAGCCAGGACAGGGTGAAGACCCAGTACTTC.